This is a list of T cell receptor beta chains from one sample in a study of radiotherapy plus CTLA-4 blockade in lung cancer. This table comes from immunoSEQ multiplex PCR, and its TCRdb copy is limited to in-frame clones, with some not included. The sample has 71,000 or so clones; more than 85% are singletons. This sample comprised peripheral blood, obtained from a patient treated with radiotherapy plus ipilimumab. These TCRs come from a human donor with non-small cell lung cancer who had stable disease on radiotherapy plus ipilimumab. Each CDR3 is given with its conserved first and last residue. The order of the fields is J gene, CDR3 length, V gene, CDR3 protein.

TRBJ2-1,12,TRBV28,CASSLPSGRWFF
TRBJ1-1,14,TRBV7-2,CASSQGRGSTEAFF
TRBJ2-7,14,TRBV21-1,CASSTGVGNYEQYF
TRBJ2-1,16,TRBV7-2,CASSLGASGGYNEQFF
TRBJ1-3,14,TRBV19,CASSIRGTGNTIYF
TRBJ2-3,16,TRBV7-8,CASSIYSGGGTDTQYF
TRBJ2-5,11,TRBV6-1,CASSRDFASYF
TRBJ2-5,13,TRBV7-3,CASSLSGMGTQYF
TRBJ1-5,13,TRBV28,CASGLQGYQPQHF
TRBJ1-3,14,TRBV7-2,CASSLGQLANTIYF
TRBJ1-2,15,TRBV6-1,CASSEESAANYGYTF
TRBJ2-1,17,TRBV7-9,CASSPRRVAGEDNEQFF
.,14,TRBV19,CASRRTGSSYEQYF
TRBJ1-2,15,TRBV28,CASRAPGTGNYGYTF
TRBJ2-5,15,TRBV5-6,CASIQQVSRGETQYF
TRBJ2-3,15,TRBV21-1,CASRCNRGHSDTQYF
TRBJ2-7,14,TRBV18,CASSPPSSGYEQYF
TRBJ2-2,16,TRBV4-1,CASSQEGTGVTGELFF
TRBJ2-2,17,TRBV7-6,CASSLAKGQFDAGELFF
TRBJ1-1,13,TRBV11-2,CASSLTGVSEAFF
TRBJ2-4,13,TRBV28,CASSLAEFDIQYF
TRBJ1-1,16,TRBV5-1,CASSLDLSGANTEAFF
TRBJ1-4,18,TRBV5-1,CASRYSSSGQATNEKLFF
TRBJ1-5,15,TRBV6-6,CASTPGDRGGQPQHF
TRBJ2-1,15,TRBV5-1,CASRLGGAAYNEQFF
TRBJ1-4,15,TRBV30,CAWSVPGTGGEKLFF
TRBJ2-4,14,TRBV7-3,CASSERGGVDIQYF
TRBJ2-5,16,TRBV28,CASSTLEGLSQETQYF
TRBJ2-1,11,TRBV14,CASSQGPKQFF
TRBJ2-7,13,TRBV7-6,CASSLVIGPEQYF
TRBJ1-1,16,TRBV7-8,CASSRPGAEKDTEAFF
TRBJ2-3,15,TRBV4-2,CASSQGTVQADTQYF
TRBJ2-3,14,TRBV10-2,CASSEGTATDTQYF
TRBJ2-6,14,TRBV27,CASRRGSGANVLTF
TRBJ1-1,12,TRBV30,CAWRAGNTEAFF
TRBJ2-2,15,TRBV9,CASSVELSYTGELFF
TRBJ2-2,14,TRBV5-4,CASRRDIAAGELFF
TRBJ1-2,14,TRBV2,CASRRDRGLGGYTF
TRBJ2-5,14,TRBV27,CASSLLGGGETQYF
TRBJ1-2,15,TRBV19,CASSPWDTSHYGYTF
TRBJ2-4,19,TRBV5-1,CASSLALLAGVLAKNIQYF
TRBJ2-1,15,TRBV11-2,CASSPNRVRQNEQFF
TRBJ1-4,16,TRBV5-1,CASRTGTGGFNEKLFF
TRBJ2-2,11,TRBV7-9,CASSHTGELFF
TRBJ2-1,14,TRBV10-1,CASSRTRVGNEQFF
TRBJ1-2,10,TRBV30,CACSGRGYTF
TRBJ1-4,15,TRBV30,CAWSDAKTGDEKLFF
TRBJ2-4,12,TRBV28,CASSREVNIQYF
TRBJ2-2,14,TRBV9,CASTNGQIAGELFF
TRBJ2-1,15,TRBV5-4,CASSFGGPEGNEQFF
TRBJ1-1,12,TRBV7-9,CASRGKNTEAFF